This T cell receptor (beta chain) stems from a study of early T cells in non-severe SARS-CoV-2 infection. MiXCR, run by TCRdb on the 5' RACE reads, gives a single entry per CDR3 protein. In the table there are about 61,000 distinct CDR3 sequences, approximately 10% of which are singletons. CDR3 length: 19 amino acids. V was cut by 0 bases and J by 0 bases, with 19 bases left in between. Germline CDR1 is SGHKS and CDR2 is YYEKEE (reference sequence). This clonotype was counted ten times or more. Sample: whole blood. The receptor comes from an adult who was a healthcare worker with PCR-confirmed SARS-CoV-2 infection or an uninfected control (not recorded which). The gene calls are TRBV5-5 and TRBJ2-1; weak D call: TRBD2 (5 bases). CDR3 bases: TGTGCCAGCAGCTTGGTCTTGACCGCGGAGGATTTCTCCTACAATGAGCAGTTCTTC. This sequence encodes CASSLVLTAEDFSYNEQFF.